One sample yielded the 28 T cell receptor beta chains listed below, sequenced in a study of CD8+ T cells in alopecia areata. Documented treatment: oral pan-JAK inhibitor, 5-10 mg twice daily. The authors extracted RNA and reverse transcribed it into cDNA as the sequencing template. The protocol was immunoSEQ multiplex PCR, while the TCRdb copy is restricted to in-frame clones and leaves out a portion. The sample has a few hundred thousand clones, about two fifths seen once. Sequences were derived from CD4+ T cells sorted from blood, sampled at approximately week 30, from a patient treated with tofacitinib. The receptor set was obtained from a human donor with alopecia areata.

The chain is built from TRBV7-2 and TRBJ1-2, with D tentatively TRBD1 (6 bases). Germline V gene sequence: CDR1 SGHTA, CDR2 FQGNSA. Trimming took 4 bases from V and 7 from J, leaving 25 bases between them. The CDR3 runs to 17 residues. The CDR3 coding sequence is TGTGCCAGCAGCTCTCAGAAAACTGCAGGGGCTGTAGGTGGCTACACCTTC. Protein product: CASSSQKTAGAVGGYTF.

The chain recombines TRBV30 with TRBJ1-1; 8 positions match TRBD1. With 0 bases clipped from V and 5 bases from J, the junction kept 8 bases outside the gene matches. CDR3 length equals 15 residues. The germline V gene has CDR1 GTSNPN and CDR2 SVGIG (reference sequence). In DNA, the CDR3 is TGTGCCTGGAGTGTTGGGACAGGAGTCCAAACTGAAGCTTTCTTT. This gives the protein CAWSVGTGVQTEAFF. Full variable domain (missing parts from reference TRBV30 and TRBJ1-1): SQTIHQWPATLVQPVGSPLSLECTVEGTSNPNLYWYRQAAGRGLQLLFYSVGIGQISSEVPQNLSASRPQDRQFILSSKKLLLSDSGFYLCAWSVGTGVQTEAFFGQGTRLTVV.

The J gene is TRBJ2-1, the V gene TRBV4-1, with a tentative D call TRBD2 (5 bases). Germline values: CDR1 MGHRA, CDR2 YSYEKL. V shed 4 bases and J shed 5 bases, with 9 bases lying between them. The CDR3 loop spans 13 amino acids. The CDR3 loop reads CASSPRGNNEQFF. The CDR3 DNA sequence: TGCGCCAGCAGCCCCCGGGGAAACAATGAGCAGTTCTTC.

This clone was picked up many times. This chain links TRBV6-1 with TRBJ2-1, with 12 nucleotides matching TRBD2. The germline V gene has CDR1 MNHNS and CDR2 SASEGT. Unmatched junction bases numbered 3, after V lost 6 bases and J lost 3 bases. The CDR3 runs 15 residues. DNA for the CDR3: TGTGCCAGCAGGGAGACTAGCGGGAGCTACAATGAGCAGTTCTTC. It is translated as CASRETSGSYNEQFF.

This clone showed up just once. The CDR3 loop is CASSLWSGGEDTQYF. CDR3 coding DNA: TGTGCCAGCAGCTTATGGTCAGGGGGCGAAGATACGCAGTATTTT. V and J are TRBV7-9 and TRBJ2-3; 8 positions match TRBD1. In germline, CDR1 is SEHNR, CDR2 FQNEAQ (reference sequence). This CDR3 spans 15 amino acids. The J segment lost 5 bases and the V segment lost 2 bases, leaving 6 bases of the junction unmatched.

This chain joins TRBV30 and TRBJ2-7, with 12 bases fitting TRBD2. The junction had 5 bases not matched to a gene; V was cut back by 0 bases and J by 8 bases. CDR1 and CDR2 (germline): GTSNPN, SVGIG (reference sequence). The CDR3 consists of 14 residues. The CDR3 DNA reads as TGTGCCTGGAGTGTCGGACTAGCGGGAAGCCAGCAGTACTTC. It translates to CAWSVGLAGSQQYF.

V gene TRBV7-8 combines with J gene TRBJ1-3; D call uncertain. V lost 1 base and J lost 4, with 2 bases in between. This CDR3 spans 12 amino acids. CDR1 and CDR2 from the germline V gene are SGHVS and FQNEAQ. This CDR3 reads CASSLVGNTIYF. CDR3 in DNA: TGTGCCAGCAGCTTAGTAGGAAACACCATATATTTT.

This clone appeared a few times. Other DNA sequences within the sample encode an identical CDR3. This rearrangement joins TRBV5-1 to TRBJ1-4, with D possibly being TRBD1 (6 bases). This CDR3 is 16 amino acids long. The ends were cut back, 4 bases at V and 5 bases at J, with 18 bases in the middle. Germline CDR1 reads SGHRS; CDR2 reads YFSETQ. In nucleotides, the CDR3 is TGCGCCAGCAGCCGGGGGACTGACAGGCCAAATGAAAAACTGTTTTTT. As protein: CASSRGTDRPNEKLFF.

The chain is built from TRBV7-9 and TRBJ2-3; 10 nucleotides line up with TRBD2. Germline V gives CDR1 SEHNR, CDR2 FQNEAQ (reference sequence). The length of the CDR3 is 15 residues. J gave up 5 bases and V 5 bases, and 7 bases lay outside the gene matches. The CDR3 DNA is TGTGCCAGCAGCCAATCTAGCGGGGGCAGAGATACGCAGTATTTT. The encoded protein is CASSQSSGGRDTQYF.

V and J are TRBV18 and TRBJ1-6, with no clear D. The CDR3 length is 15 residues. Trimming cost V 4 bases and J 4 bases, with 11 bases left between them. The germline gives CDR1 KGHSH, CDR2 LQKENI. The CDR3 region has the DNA TGTGCCAGCTCACTTACAGCGGGGTATAATTCACCCCTCCACTTT. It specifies CASSLTAGYNSPLHF.

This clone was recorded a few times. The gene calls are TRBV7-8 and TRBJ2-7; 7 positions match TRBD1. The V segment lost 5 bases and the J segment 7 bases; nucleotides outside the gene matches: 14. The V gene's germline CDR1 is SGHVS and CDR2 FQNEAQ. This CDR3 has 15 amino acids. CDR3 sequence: CASSQDRAPSREQYF. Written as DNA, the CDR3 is TGTGCCAGCAGCCAAGACAGGGCCCCCTCTCGTGAGCAGTACTTC.

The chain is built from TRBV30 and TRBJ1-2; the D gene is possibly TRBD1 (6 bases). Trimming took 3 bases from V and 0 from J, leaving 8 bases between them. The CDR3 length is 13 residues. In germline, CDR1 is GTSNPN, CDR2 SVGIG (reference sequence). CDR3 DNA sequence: TGTGCCTGGAGACGGACAGCTAACTATGGCTACACCTTC. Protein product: CAWRRTANYGYTF.

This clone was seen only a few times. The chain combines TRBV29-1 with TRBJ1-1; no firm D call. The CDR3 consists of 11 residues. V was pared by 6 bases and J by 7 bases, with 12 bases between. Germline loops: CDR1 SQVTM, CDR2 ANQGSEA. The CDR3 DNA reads TGCAGCGTCGAAACACAGATTGAAGCTTTCTTT. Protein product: CSVETQIEAFF.

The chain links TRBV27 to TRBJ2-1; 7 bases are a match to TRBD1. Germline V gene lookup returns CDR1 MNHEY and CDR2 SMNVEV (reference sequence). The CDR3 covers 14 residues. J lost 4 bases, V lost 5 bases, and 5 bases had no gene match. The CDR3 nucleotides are TGTGCCAGCAGTCCACTGACAGGGTACAATGAGCAGTTCTTC. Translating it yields CASSPLTGYNEQFF.

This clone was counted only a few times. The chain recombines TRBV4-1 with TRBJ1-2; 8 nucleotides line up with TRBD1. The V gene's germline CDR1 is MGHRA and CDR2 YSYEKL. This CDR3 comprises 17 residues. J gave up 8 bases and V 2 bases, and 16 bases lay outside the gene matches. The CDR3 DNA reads TGCGCCAGCAGCCAACCCGGGACAGGCTCCGTTGAACGGGGCTACACCTTC. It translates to CASSQPGTGSVERGYTF.

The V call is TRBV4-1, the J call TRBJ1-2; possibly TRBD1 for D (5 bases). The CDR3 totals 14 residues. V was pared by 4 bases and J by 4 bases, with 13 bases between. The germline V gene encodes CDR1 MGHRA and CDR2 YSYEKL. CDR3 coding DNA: TGCGCCAGCAGCCCCCCTGGGGGTAGCTATGGCTACACCTTC. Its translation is CASSPPGGSYGYTF.

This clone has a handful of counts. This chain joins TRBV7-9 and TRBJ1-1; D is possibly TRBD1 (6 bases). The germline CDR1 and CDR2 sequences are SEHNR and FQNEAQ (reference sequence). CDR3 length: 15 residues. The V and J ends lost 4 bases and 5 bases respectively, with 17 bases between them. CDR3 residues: CASSSGQRVRTEAFF. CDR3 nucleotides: TGTGCCAGCAGCTCTGGACAGAGGGTGAGAACTGAAGCTTTCTTT.

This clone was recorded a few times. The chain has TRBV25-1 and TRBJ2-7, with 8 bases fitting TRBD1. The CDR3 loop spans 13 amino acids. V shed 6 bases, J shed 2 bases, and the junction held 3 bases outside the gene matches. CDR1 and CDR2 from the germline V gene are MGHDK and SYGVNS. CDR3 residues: CASRRQGPYEQYF. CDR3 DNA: TGTGCCAGCAGACGACAGGGGCCCTACGAGCAGTACTTC.

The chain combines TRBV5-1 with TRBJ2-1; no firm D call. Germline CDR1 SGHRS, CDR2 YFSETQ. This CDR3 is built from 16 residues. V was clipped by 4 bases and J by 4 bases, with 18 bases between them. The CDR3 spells CASSPKPTVYYNEQFF. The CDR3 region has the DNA TGCGCCAGCAGCCCGAAACCGACTGTTTATTACAATGAGCAGTTCTTC.

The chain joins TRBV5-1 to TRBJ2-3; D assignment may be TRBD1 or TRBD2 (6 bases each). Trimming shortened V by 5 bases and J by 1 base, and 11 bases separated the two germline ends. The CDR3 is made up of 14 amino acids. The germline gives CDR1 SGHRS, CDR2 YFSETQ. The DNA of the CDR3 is TGCGCCAGCAGAGGGGGGCCAGGCACAGATACGCAGTATTTT. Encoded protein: CASRGGPGTDTQYF.

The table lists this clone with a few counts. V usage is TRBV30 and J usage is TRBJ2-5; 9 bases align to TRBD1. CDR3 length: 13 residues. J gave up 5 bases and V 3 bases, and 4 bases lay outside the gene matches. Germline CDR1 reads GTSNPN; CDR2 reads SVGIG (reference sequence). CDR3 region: CAWRDRGWETQYF. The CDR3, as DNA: TGTGCCTGGAGGGACAGGGGATGGGAGACCCAGTACTTC. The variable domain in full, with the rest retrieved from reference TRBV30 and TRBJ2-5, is SQTIHQWPATLVQPVGSPLSLECTVEGTSNPNLYWYRQAAGRGLQLLFYSVGIGQISSEVPQNLSASRPQDRQFILSSKKLLLSDSGFYLCAWRDRGWETQYFGPGTRLLVL.

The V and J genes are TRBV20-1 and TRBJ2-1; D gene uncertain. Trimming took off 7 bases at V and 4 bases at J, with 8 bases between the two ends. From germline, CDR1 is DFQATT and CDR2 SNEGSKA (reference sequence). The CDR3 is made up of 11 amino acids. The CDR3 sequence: CSGRVYNEQFF. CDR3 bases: TGCAGTGGGCGCGTTTACAATGAGCAGTTCTTC.

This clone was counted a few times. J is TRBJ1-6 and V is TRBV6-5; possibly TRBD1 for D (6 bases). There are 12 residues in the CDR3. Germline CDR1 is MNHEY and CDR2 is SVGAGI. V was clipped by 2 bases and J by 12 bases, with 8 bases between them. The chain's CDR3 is CASSYRGGPLHF. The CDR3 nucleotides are TGTGCCAGCAGTTACCGAGGGGGACCCCTCCACTTT.

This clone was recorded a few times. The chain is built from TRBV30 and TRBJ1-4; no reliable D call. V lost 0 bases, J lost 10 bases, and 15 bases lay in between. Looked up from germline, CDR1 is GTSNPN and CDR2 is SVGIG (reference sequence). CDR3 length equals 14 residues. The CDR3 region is CAWSVLTMSGKLFF. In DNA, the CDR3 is TGTGCCTGGAGTGTACTAACCATGTCGGGAAAACTGTTTTTT. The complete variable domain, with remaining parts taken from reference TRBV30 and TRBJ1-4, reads SQTIHQWPATLVQPVGSPLSLECTVEGTSNPNLYWYRQAAGRGLQLLFYSVGIGQISSEVPQNLSASRPQDRQFILSSKKLLLSDSGFYLCAWSVLTMSGKLFFGSGTQLSVL.

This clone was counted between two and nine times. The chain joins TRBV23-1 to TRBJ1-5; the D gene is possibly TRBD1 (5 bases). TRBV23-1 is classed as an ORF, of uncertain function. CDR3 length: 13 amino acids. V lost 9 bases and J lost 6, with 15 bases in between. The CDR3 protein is CARHRGMCQPQHF. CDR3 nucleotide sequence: TGCGCCAGGCACCGGGGGATGTGTCAGCCCCAGCATTTT.

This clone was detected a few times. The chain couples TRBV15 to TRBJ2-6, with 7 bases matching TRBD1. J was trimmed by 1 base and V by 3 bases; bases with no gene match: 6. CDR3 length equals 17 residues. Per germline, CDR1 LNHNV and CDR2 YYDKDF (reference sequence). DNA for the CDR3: TGTGCCACCAGCAGTAGGGACAGCAAGTCTGGGGCCAACGTCCTGACTTTC. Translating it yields CATSSRDSKSGANVLTF.

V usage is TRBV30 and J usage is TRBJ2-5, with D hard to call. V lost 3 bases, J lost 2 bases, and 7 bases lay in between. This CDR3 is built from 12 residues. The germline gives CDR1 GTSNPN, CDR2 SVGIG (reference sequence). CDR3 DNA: TGTGCCTGGAGCTTGGGGCAAGAGACCCAGTACTTC. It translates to CAWSLGQETQYF.

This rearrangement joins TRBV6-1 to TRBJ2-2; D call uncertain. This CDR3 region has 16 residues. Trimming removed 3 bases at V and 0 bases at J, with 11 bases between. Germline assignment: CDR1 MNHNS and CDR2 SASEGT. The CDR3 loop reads CASSDLGRTNTGELFF. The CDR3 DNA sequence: TGTGCCAGCAGTGATCTAGGCAGGACGAACACCGGGGAGCTGTTTTTT.